This T cell receptor (beta chain) emerged from a study of early T cells in non-severe SARS-CoV-2 infection. Study context: Sequencing was performed on bulk RNA from unsorted whole blood, leaving chains unpaired.

Study observations and caveats: VDJdb matching, biased toward anti-spike CD8 responses, missed private and CD4 specificities.

V shed 6 bases and J 2 bases; nucleotides not matched to a gene: 4. Germline V gives CDR1 DFQATT, CDR2 SNEGSKA (reference sequence). The CDR3 loop spans 13 amino acids. Each single cDNA molecule received a unique molecular identifier. TCRdb reprocessed the 5' RACE reads with MiXCR, giving one entry per CDR3 protein. The table includes some 82,000 distinct CDR3 sequences, 10% to 15% detected once. This clonotype was detected a few times. As yet, its antigen is unknown. The receptor's source is an adult who was a healthcare worker with PCR-confirmed SARS-CoV-2 infection or an uninfected control (not recorded which). This chain links TRBV20-1 with TRBJ2-7; 10 bases are shared with TRBD2. The source material was whole blood, sampled at baseline. The CDR3 here is CSARLAGAYEQYF. The CDR3 coding sequence is TGCAGTGCCCGACTAGCGGGCGCCTACGAGCAGTACTTC.